This T cell receptor (beta chain) was profiled in a study of CD8+CD57+ T cells in acquired aplastic anemia. Study as a whole: Mean yield of DNA from sorted CD4+ and CD8+ cells was about 3.2 ug. Study conclusions and caveats: Sharing between patients and controls was observed for twenty-nine CD8+ CDR3 sequences.

A word on this clonotype: Its antigen is as yet unknown.

Investigators profiled TCR beta VDJ and CDR3 from genomic DNA template. TCRdb called the reads again in MiXCR, with one record for every CDR3 protein. Seen here are about 190,000 distinct CDR3 sequences, 55% to 70% observed once, and the top ten hold roughly 46%. CDR1 MGHRA and CDR2 YSYEKL come from the germline V gene. The CDR3 runs to 14 residues. V lost 3 bases to trimming and J lost 6 bases, with 12 bases between them. Sequencing used sorted CD4+, CD8+, or CD8+CD57+ T cells (not recorded which) from PBMCs. This rearrangement joins TRBV4-1 to TRBJ2-1; D ambiguous. The receptor comes from a human donor with severe aplastic anemia or a healthy control (not recorded which). In nucleotides, the CDR3 is TGCGCCAGCAGCCACACATGGGGTATCAATGAGCAGTTCTTC. This codes for CASSHTWGINEQFF.